This T cell receptor (beta chain) comes out of a study of control samples from healthy donors and cancer patients. The CDR3 covers 17 residues. V lost 4 bases and J lost 2, with 21 bases in between. Germline CDR1 reads SGDLS; CDR2 reads YYNGEE. The repertoire was sequenced with immunoSEQ multiplex PCR; TCRdb's copy has only in-frame clones and lacks some. The sample lists roughly 120,000 clones; around 89% were seen once. The sequenced sample was blood. The source is a woman in her sixties or seventies in good health. The V and J genes are TRBV9 and TRBJ1-1; D is perhaps TRBD1 (5 bases). The CDR3 protein is CASSPRGVSTKNTEAFF. CDR3 sequence (DNA): TGTGCCAGCAGCCCGCGGGGGGTTTCCACTAAAAACACTGAAGCTTTCTTT. The variable domain in full, with the rest retrieved from reference TRBV9 and TRBJ1-1, is DSGVTQTPKHLITATGQRVTLRCSPRSGDLSVYWYQQSLDQGLQFLIQYYNGEERAKGNILERFSAQQFPDLHSELNLSSLELGDSALYFCASSPRGVSTKNTEAFFGQGTRLTVV.